This T cell receptor beta chain was recovered during a study of T cells in Graves' hyperthyroidism and ophthalmopathy. Study details: Blood from the periphery was taken at initial diagnosis, before any treatment.

Uncontrolled infection, other autoimmune disease, pregnancy or lactation barred patients from enrollment. Diagnoses rested on clinical symptoms, serum thyroxine and TRAb, thyroid ultrasound and orbital computed tomography. TCR beta CDR3 region amplification was performed from RNA transcripts. The study used the HTBI primer set for a first-round RT-PCR of the TCR CDR3. Each CDR3 protein gets one entry after TCRdb re-called the multiplex PCR reads with MiXCR. The repertoire consists of a few hundred thousand distinct CDR3 sequences, with about 16% occurring once and the leading ten covering around 32%. Many counts were recorded for this clonotype. Its antigen is not identified. The V gene lost 5 bases and the J gene lost 4 bases, with 12 bases spanning the gap. The germline CDR1 and CDR2 sequences are SGHKS and YYEKEE (reference sequence). The CDR3 length is 14 residues. The study's findings and limits: Classification by a 13 V-J model distinguished ophthalmopathy from stable hyperthyroidism.

The clonotype originates from a woman aged 25 to 39 with Graves' ophthalmopathy. The chain employs TRBV5-5 and TRBJ1-4; the D is unclear. Sequenced: blood. CDR3 region: CASSDGRINEKLFF. The CDR3 DNA reads TGTGCCAGCAGTGACGGCAGGATTAATGAAAAACTGTTTTTT.